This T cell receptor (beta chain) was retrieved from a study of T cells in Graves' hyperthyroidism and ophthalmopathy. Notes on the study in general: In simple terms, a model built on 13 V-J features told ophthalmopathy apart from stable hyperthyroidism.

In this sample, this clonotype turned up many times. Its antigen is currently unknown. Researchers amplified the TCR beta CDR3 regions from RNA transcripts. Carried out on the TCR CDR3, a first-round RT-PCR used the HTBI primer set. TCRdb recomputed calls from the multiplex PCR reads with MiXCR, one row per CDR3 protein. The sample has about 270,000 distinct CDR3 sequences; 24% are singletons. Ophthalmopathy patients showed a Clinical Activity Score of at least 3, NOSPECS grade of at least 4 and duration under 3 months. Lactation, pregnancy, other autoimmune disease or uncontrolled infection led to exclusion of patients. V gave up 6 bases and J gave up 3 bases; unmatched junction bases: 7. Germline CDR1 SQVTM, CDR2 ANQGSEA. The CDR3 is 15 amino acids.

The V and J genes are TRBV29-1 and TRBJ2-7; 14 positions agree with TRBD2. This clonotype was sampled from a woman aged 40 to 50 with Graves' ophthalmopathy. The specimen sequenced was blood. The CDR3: CSVGRTSGRSYEQYF. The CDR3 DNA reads TGCAGCGTGGGCAGGACTAGCGGGAGGAGCTACGAGCAGTACTTC.